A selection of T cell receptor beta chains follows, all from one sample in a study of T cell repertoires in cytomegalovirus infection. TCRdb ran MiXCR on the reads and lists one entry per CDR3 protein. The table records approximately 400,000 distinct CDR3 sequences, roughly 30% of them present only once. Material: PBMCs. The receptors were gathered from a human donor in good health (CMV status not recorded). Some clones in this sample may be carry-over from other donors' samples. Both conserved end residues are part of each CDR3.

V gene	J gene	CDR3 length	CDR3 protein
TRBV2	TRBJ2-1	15	CARTDRPPPPGEQFF
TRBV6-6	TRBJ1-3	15	CASRIGTGPGNTIYF
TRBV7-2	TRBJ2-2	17	CASSLGGAGGVTGELFF
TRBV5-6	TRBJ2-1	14	CASSSGTGFDEQFF
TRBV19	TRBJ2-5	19	CASSIAGTSGGARQETQYF
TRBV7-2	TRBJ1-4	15	CASRPTGATNEKLFF
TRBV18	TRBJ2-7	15	CASSPSDSIAYEQYF
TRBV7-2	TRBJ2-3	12	CASRQGGATQYF
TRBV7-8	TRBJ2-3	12	CASTGPADTQYF
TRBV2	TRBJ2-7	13	CASTRDYLGEQYF
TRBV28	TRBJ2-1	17	CASSLPLAGGFRNEQFF
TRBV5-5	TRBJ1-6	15	CASSEEGIASSPLHF
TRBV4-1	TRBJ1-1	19	CASSQNWGQGNFLNTEAFF
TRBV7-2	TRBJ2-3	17	CASSSYRDSKSTDTQYF
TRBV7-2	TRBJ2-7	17	CASSAPPGSPRTYEQYF
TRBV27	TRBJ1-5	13	CASSLDGTLPQHF
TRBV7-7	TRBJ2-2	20	CASSLGGRLAGGPNTGELFF
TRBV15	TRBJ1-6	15	CATSVSRQGSSPLHF
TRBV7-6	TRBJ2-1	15	CASSLGLAGDNEQFF
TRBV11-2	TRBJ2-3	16	CASSLITGHLTDTQYF
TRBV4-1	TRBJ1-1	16	CASSQDTGQKWTEAFF
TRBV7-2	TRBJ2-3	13	CASSLVRTDTQYF
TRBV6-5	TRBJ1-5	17	CASSYSAPWFSNQPQHF
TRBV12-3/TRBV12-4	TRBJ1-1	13	CASSLRGGSEAFF
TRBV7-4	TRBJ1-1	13	CASRRDRDTEAFF
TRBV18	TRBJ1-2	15	CASSPPGTDNYGYTF
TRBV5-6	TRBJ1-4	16	CASSSHGTAGWEKLFF
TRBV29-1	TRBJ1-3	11	CSADDGNTIYF
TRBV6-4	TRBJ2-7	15	CASNRGTSVIYEQYF